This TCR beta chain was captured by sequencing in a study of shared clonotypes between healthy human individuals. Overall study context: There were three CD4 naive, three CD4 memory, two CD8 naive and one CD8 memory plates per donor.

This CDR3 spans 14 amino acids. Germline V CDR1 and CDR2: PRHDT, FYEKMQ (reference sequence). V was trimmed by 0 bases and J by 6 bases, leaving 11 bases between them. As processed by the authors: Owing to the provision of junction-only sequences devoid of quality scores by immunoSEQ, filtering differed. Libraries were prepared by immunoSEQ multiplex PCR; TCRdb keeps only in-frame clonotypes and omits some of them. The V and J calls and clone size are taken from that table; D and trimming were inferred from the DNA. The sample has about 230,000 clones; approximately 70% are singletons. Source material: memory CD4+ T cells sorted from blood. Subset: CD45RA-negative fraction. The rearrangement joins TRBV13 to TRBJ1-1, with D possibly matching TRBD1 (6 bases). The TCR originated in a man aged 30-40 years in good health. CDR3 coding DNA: TGTGCCAGCAGCTTAGGGCAGGGGATCTCTGAAGCTTTCTTT. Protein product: CASSLGQGISEAFF.